Described below is a single T cell receptor beta chain sequence and its context. The antigen it binds to is not known. It has no much larger one-base neighbor in the sample; base qualities were not kept. Taken with the paper, the label for time point translates to: baseline before first vaccination. The vaccinee samples were drawn from two UK trials, COV001 and COV002, one of which was a single-blind randomized controlled phase 2/3 trial testing AZD1222 (ChAdOx1 nCoV-19) in healthy adults. Trial participant PBMC samples were collected at day 0 and day 28 after the second dose for TCRbeta chain sequencing. The source of the sample is a study of T cell responses to AZD1222 COVID-19 vaccine (dated by TCRdb to the early 2020s). Describing the broader study: AZD1222 recipients given second doses at about 4 weeks or at about 12 weeks were pooled, since spike-specific TCR depth and breadth were not found to differ between the two schedules. A total of 230 to 250 trial participants underwent TCR sequencing, of whom roughly 210 received two doses of AZD1222 and about 26 received two doses of the MenACWY control vaccine. Enrollment into the trials was organized by age into subgroups of 18-55, 56-69 and 70-plus years, and those subgroups contained around 150, 28 and 57 TCR-sequenced participants, respectively. Study-wide findings and limitations: Vaccine-associated CD4 TCRs spanned the whole spike protein, with dominant responses in regions 160-218 and 743-854. Most participants were white British and females outnumbered males, and the authors suggested that clonal diversity may have been underestimated. In the small 56-69-year group, the increase in depth fell short of significance, most likely because of low power. Because no day 14 peak-response samples were available, the repertoires could be characterized only after the peak T cell response. Conclusions about previously exposed vaccinees are limited, since just five or six AZD1222 recipients were seropositive for SARS-CoV-2 at baseline. Epitopes outside the regions mutated in the B.1.351 and B.1.1.7 variants were reportedly recognized by nearly half of the unique spike-specific TCRs. A significant rise in spike-specific TCR breadth and depth was observed after two AZD1222 doses relative to day 0 and relative to MenACWY recipients.

Relative to germline, V is 2 bases shorter and J is 1 base shorter, with 15 bases between their ends. The germline V gene (reference sequence) yields LNHDA for CDR1 and SQIVND for CDR2. The CDR3 spans 17 residues, from the cysteine through the phenylalanine. The only DNA kept is the CDR3, 51 bases in frame from the first base. The CDR3 regions of human TCRbeta chains were subjected to immunosequencing. The authors' pipeline ran thus. Repertoire TCRs were checked for matches against a reference library of SARS-CoV-2-specific TCRs that had been generated using the MIRA antigen-specificity platform. Breadth was defined as the fraction of unique TCRs that were SARS-CoV-2-associated, and depth was defined as the fraction of total T cells that were SARS-CoV-2-associated. Using the MIRA data, every spike-specific TCR was mapped to the spike region that the TCR reacted to and assigned to either a CD4 or a CD8 class. Log10-transformed breadth and depth values were compared by one-way ANOVA with Sidak's multiple comparisons tests. Entries here come from immuneACCESS through TCRdb and include only in-frame sequences with V and J called. Some clones fail to appear in such tables; in the studies checked, an unresolved V gene covers under half of the shortfall, and the cause of the remainder is unknown. V and J calls and clone size follow that table, whereas D and trimming were derived from the DNA. The sample records about 170,000 clones, 70% to 90% of which are singletons. The ten largest account for 1.5% to 2% of the sample.

This TCR came from an adult in good health. The sequences come from peripheral blood, collected on day 0 of AZD1222 vaccination. The V and J segments used are TRBV19 and TRBJ2-1; the D gene identity is not certain. CDR3 region: CASSIPSISKSYNEQFF. The DNA reads TGTGCCAGTAGTATACCTTCTATATCGAAATCCTACAATGAGCAGTTCTTC.